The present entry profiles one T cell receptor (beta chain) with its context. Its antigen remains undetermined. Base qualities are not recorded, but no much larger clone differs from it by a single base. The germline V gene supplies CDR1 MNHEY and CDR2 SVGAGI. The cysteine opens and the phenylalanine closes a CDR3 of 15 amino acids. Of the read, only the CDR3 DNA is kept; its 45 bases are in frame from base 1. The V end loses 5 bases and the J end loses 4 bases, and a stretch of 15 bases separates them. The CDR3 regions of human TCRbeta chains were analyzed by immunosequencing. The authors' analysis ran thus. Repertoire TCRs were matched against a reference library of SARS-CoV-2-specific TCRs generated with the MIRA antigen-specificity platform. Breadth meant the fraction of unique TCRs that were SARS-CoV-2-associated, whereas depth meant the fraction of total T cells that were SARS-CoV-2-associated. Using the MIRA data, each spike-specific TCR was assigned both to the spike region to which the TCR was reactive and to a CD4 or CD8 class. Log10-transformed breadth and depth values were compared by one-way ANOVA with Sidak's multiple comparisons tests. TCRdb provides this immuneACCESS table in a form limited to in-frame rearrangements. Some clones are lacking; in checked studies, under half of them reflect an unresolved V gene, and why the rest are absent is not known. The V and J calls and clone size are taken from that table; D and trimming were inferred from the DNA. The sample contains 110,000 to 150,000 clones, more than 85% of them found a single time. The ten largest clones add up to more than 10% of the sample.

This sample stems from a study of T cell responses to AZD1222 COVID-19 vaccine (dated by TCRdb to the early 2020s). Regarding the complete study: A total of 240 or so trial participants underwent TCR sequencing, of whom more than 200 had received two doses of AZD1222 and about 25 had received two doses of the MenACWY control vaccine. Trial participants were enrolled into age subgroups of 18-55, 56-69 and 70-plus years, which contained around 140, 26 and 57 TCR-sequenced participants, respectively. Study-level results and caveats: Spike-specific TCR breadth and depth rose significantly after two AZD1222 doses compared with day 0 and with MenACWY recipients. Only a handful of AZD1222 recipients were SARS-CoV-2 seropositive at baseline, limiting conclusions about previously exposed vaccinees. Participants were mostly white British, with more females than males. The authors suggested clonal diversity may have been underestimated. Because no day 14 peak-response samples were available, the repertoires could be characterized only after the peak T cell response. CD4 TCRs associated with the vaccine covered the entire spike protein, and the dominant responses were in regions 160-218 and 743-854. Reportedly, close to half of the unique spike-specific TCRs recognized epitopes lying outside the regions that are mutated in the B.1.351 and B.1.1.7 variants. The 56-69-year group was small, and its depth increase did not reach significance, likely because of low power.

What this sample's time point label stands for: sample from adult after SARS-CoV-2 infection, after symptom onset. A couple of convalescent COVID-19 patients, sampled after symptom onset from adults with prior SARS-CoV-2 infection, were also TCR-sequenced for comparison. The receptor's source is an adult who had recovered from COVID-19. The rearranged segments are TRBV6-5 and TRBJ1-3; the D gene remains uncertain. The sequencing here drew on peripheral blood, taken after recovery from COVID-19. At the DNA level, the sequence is TGTGCCAGCAGTCTATCCCCTTACTACGGAAACACCATATATTTT. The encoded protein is CASSLSPYYGNTIYF.